This T cell receptor beta chain was captured in a study of CD8 T cells in ankylosing spondylitis. The CDR3 consists of 14 residues. With V trimmed by 1 base and J by 8 bases, 9 bases remained unmatched. Germline V gives CDR1 DFQATT, CDR2 SNEGSKA (reference sequence). Using its own MiXCR run on the 5' RACE reads, TCRdb lists one record per CDR3 protein. Here the sample spans around 150,000 distinct CDR3 sequences, 15% to 20% being singletons. The TCR originated in a male donor with ankylosing spondylitis or in good health (not recorded which). The chain uses TRBV20-1 and TRBJ1-2, with 8 bases aligning to TRBD1. Sequenced material: blood, either unsorted or a sorted T cell fraction (not recorded which). The CDR3 coding sequence is TGCAGTGCTAGAGCCCGGACAGGGAGGGAGGGCTACACCTTC. Translation: CSARARTGREGYTF.